Below, 25 T cell receptor beta chains from the same sample are listed, as sequenced in a study of blood T cell repertoires in COVID-19. Produced via immunoSEQ multiplex PCR; TCRdb's table is partial and in-frame only. This sample carries about 230,000 clones, roughly 84% of them seen once, and the ten largest clones take around 7.2%. What was sequenced was peripheral blood. The receptors shown here come from a woman in her fifties or sixties with acute or convalescent COVID-19.

The genes are TRBV20-1 and TRBJ1-5; maybe TRBD1 (6 bases). Germline lookup yields CDR1 DFQATT and CDR2 SNEGSKA (reference sequence). The CDR3 is made up of 16 amino acids. Trimming pared 3 bases from V and 0 bases from J, leaving 15 bases between. CDR3 DNA: TGCAGTGCTAGTCAAGAGGGGGTCTATAGCAATCAGCCCCAGCATTTT. It is translated as CSASQEGVYSNQPQHF.

The rearrangement uses TRBV6-2 or TRBV6-3 and TRBJ1-1, with D unclear. This CDR3 contains 12 residues. Between the trimmed V and J ends, which lost 4 bases and 5 bases, there was a span of 8 bases. Germline V lookup: CDR1 MNHEY, CDR2 SVGEGT. CDR3 residues: CASSSTTTEAFF. CDR3 coding DNA: TGTGCCAGCAGTTCGACGACAACTGAAGCTTTCTTT.

The chain combines TRBV2 with TRBJ1-5; D gene ambiguous. This CDR3 contains 14 residues. Germline V gene data show CDR1 as SNHLY and CDR2 as FYNNEI. V lost 0 bases, J lost 5 bases, and 8 bases lay in between. CDR3: CASSEATEDQPQHF. The CDR3 DNA reads TGTGCCAGCAGTGAAGCGACGGAGGATCAGCCCCAGCATTTT.

The V gene is TRBV6-2 or TRBV6-3, the J gene TRBJ2-7, with 7 bases identical to TRBD1. The CDR3 contains 14 residues. Germline CDR1 reads MNHEY; CDR2 reads SVGEGT. V dropped 5 bases and J dropped 2; count of bases not matched to a gene: 6. The CDR3 reads CASSRQGTTYEQYF. Written as DNA, the CDR3 is TGTGCCAGCAGTCGACAGGGAACAACCTACGAGCAGTACTTC.

This chain uses TRBV11-3 with TRBJ2-2; D possibly corresponds to TRBD2 (5 bases). This CDR3 is 14 amino acids long. The germline V and J ends were trimmed by 4 bases and 4 bases, with 10 bases remaining between them. The germline V gene has CDR1 SGHNT and CDR2 YENEEA. The DNA for the CDR3 is TGTGCCAGCAGCTCCGGGGAGTCCACCGGGGAGCTGTTTTTT. Amino acids: CASSSGESTGELFF.

Only one count was recorded for this clone. The chain carries TRBV7-2 and TRBJ1-1; D uncertain. V was cut by 1 base and J by 8 bases, with 17 bases left in between. CDR1 is SGHTA and CDR2 is FQGNSA in the germline V gene. The CDR3 sequence is 15 residues long. The CDR3 spells CASSLVVSWSQEAFF. CDR3 bases: TGTGCCAGCAGCTTAGTCGTTTCGTGGAGTCAAGAAGCTTTCTTT. The full variable domain, its missing parts supplied by reference TRBV7-2 and TRBJ1-1, is GAGVSQSPSNKVTEKGKDVELRCDPISGHTALYWYRQSLGQGLEFLIYFQGNSAPDKSGLPSDRFSAERTGGSVSTLTIQRTQQEDSAVYLCASSLVVSWSQEAFFGQGTRLTVV.

This chain connects TRBV5-4 to TRBJ1-1; D not certain. The V gene lost 4 bases and the J gene lost 4 bases, with 8 bases spanning the gap. The CDR3 has 12 amino acids. Germline assignment: CDR1 SGHNT and CDR2 YYREEE (reference sequence). This chain's CDR3 is CASSPGRTEAFF. CDR3 in DNA: TGTGCCAGCAGCCCCGGTCGCACTGAAGCTTTCTTT.

Here the CDR3 DNA reads TGTGCCAGCAGTTTTGTTCTCGGGACAGCAGATCAGCCCCAGCATTTT. Encoded protein: CASSFVLGTADQPQHF. This chain joins TRBV28 and TRBJ1-5; TRBD1 matches at 7 bases. Trimming at V came to 3 bases and at J to 5 bases, leaving 10 bases not matched to a gene. The length of the CDR3 is 16 residues. Germline V lookup: CDR1 MDHEN, CDR2 SYDVKM.

The chain employs TRBV30 and TRBJ1-3; no firm D call. Trimming pared 3 bases from V and 0 bases from J, leaving 9 bases between. This CDR3 region has 14 residues. The germline V gene has CDR1 GTSNPN and CDR2 SVGIG (reference sequence). DNA of the CDR3: TGTGCCTGGAGAGTGCGGGGCTCTGGAAACACCATATATTTT. Translated, it gives CAWRVRGSGNTIYF.

For this clone: This sample also contains other DNA sequences that code for the same CDR3. The chain couples TRBV19 to TRBJ2-1, with 9 bases lining up with TRBD2. Looked up from germline, CDR1 is LNHDA and CDR2 is SQIVND (reference sequence). The V gene end was trimmed by 3 bases and the J gene end by 7 bases; junction bases not matched to a gene: 7. The CDR3 is 15 residues long. In DNA, the CDR3 is TGTGCCAGTAGTATTAAAGCGGGAGGTGGAAATGAGCAGTTCTTC. This codes for CASSIKAGGGNEQFF.

CDR3 amino acids: CASSGRTGTYQETQYF. As DNA, the CDR3 is TGTGCCAGCAGTGGACGGACAGGGACTTACCAAGAGACCCAGTACTTC. The V gene is TRBV28, the J gene TRBJ2-5, with 8 bases identical to TRBD1. The germline gives CDR1 MDHEN, CDR2 SYDVKM. J gave up 0 bases and V 5 bases, and 8 bases lay outside the gene matches. The CDR3 consists of 16 residues.

This chain links TRBV30 with TRBJ1-5; 8 bases fit TRBD1. CDR3 length: 15 residues. V gave up 3 bases and J gave up 3 bases; unmatched junction bases: 7. Germline CDR1 reads GTSNPN; CDR2 reads SVGIG (reference sequence). CDR3 coding DNA: TGTGCCTGGAGCAGACAGGGGACTAACAATCAGCCCCAGCATTTT. Residues: CAWSRQGTNNQPQHF. Supplemented by reference TRBV30 and TRBJ1-5, the full variable domain reads SQTIHQWPATLVQPVGSPLSLECTVEGTSNPNLYWYRQAAGRGLQLLFYSVGIGQISSEVPQNLSASRPQDRQFILSSKKLLLSDSGFYLCAWSRQGTNNQPQHFGDGTRLSIL.

This clone was counted a single time. The chain links TRBV7-9 to TRBJ1-6, with 7 positions matching TRBD1. The V segment lost 5 bases and the J segment 7 bases; nucleotides outside the gene matches: 5. CDR1 SEHNR and CDR2 FQNEAQ come from the germline V gene (reference sequence). This CDR3 contains 14 residues. The CDR3 protein is CASSAGQLNSPLHF. CDR3 DNA: TGTGCCAGCAGCGCGGGACAGTTAAATTCACCCCTCCACTTT.

The V call is TRBV6-2 or TRBV6-3, the J call TRBJ1-2; 12 bases line up with TRBD1. The V gene end was trimmed by 2 bases and the J gene end by 7 bases; junction bases not matched to a gene: 2. CDR3 length equals 14 residues. CDR1 and CDR2 (germline): MNHEY, SVGEGT. In DNA, the CDR3 is TGTGCCAGCAGTTACGGGACAGGGGGCTTTGGCTACACCTTC. The encoded protein is CASSYGTGGFGYTF.

The chain links TRBV7-8 to TRBJ2-3, with D perhaps matching TRBD2 (5 bases). Per germline, CDR1 SGHVS and CDR2 FQNEAQ. The CDR3 extends over 15 amino acids. Trimming took 4 bases from V and 2 from J, leaving 13 bases between them. The CDR3 here is CASSYRLTITDTQYF. The CDR3, as DNA: TGTGCCAGCAGCTACAGACTAACTATCACAGATACGCAGTATTTT. Using reference TRBV7-8 and TRBJ2-3 for the parts outside the CDR3, the full variable domain is GAGVSQSPRYKVAKRGQDVALRCDPISGHVSLFWYQQALGQGPEFLTYFQNEAQLDKSGLPSDRFFAERPEGSVSTLKIQRTQQEDSAVYLCASSYRLTITDTQYFGPGTRLTVL.

J is TRBJ2-3 and V is TRBV4-3; 10 bases agree with TRBD2. Germline CDR1 reads LGHNA; CDR2 reads YSLEER. Unmatched junction bases numbered 10, after V lost 5 bases and J lost 8 bases. The CDR3 covers 15 residues. This chain's CDR3 is CASSSLGASGGTQYF. For the CDR3, the DNA is TGCGCCAGCAGCTCCCTCGGGGCTAGCGGGGGTACGCAGTATTTT.

This rearrangement joins TRBV5-1 to TRBJ1-3; tentatively, D is TRBD1 (5 bases). The CDR3 runs 14 residues. Germline loops: CDR1 SGHRS, CDR2 YFSETQ. The V and J ends lost 4 bases and 0 bases respectively, with 8 bases between them. CDR3 sequence: CASSPDTSGNTIYF. As DNA, the CDR3 is TGCGCCAGCAGCCCGGACACCTCTGGAAACACCATATATTTT.

J is TRBJ2-5 and V is TRBV10-3, with 8 bases that match TRBD1. From germline, CDR1 is ENHRY and CDR2 SYGVKD. J lost 5 bases, V lost 4 bases, and 6 bases had no gene match. This CDR3 is 14 amino acids long. In nucleotides, the CDR3 is TGTGCCATCAGTGCAGGGGGCACGGGGGAGACCCAGTACTTC. Translating gives CAISAGGTGETQYF.

J is TRBJ1-5 and V is TRBV25-1; 7 bases match TRBD1. V lost 6 bases and J lost 3; bases outside the gene matches: 8. The CDR3 is 15 amino acids. The germline V gene encodes CDR1 MGHDK and CDR2 SYGVNS. This CDR3 reads CASSAATGANQPQHF. The CDR3 DNA reads TGTGCCAGCAGCGCTGCAACAGGGGCCAATCAGCCCCAGCATTTT.

The genes are TRBV7-2 and TRBJ2-5; D is unclear. Germline V lookup: CDR1 SGHTA, CDR2 FQGNSA. The V end was cut by 5 bases, the J end by 3 bases, with 4 bases between. The CDR3 sequence is 11 residues long. The CDR3 nucleotides are TGTGCCAGCAGCCCTAAAGAGACCCAGTACTTC. This sequence encodes CASSPKETQYF.

The rearrangement joins TRBV18 to TRBJ2-7; 10 bases fit TRBD2. The CDR3 totals 13 residues. J lost 0 bases, V lost 11 bases, and 4 bases had no gene match. Germline assignment: CDR1 KGHSH and CDR2 LQKENI. The CDR3 loop reads CAGAGGSSYEQYF. The CDR3 DNA sequence: TGTGCCGGAGCGGGAGGGAGCTCCTACGAGCAGTACTTC. Together with reference TRBV18 and TRBJ2-7, the CDR3 gives the full variable domain: NAGVMQNPRHLVRRRGQEARLRCSPMKGHSHVYWYRQLPEEGLKFMVYLQKENIIDESGMPKERFSAEFPKEGPSILRIQQVVRGDSAAYFCAGAGGSSYEQYFGPGTRLTVT.

This sequence joins TRBV30 and TRBJ1-4, with D perhaps TRBD1 (5 bases). The CDR3 has 14 residues. Germline assignment: CDR1 GTSNPN and CDR2 SVGIG (reference sequence). Trimming pared 5 bases from V and 0 bases from J, leaving 10 bases between. This CDR3 reads CAWGRGATNEKLFF. The DNA of the CDR3 is TGTGCCTGGGGACGGGGGGCAACTAATGAAAAACTGTTTTTT.

The chain has TRBV15 and TRBJ1-2, with D hard to call. The germline V gene encodes CDR1 LNHNV and CDR2 YYDKDF (reference sequence). V gave up 0 bases and J gave up 11 bases, with 10 bases separating them. The CDR3 has 12 amino acids. The CDR3 region has the DNA TGTGCCACCAGCAGAGATCTAAATCTTTACACCTTC. Residues: CATSRDLNLYTF.

DNA of the CDR3: TGTGCCAGCAGCGCGGGTGAAACCTACGAGCAGTACTTC. Its protein is CASSAGETYEQYF. The genes are TRBV11-2 and TRBJ2-7; D might be TRBD2 (5 bases). Trimming removed 5 bases from V and 2 bases from J, with 10 bases in between. The CDR3 covers 13 residues. Per germline, CDR1 SGHAT and CDR2 FQNNGV.

The chain couples TRBV7-9 to TRBJ1-3, with D unclear. Trimming took 5 bases from V and 0 from J, leaving 11 bases between them. Germline-derived CDR1 and CDR2 are SEHNR and FQNEAQ (reference sequence). This CDR3 region has 15 residues. The CDR3 bases are TGTGCCAGCAGCCGTCAACAGCTCTCTGGAAACACCATATATTTT. Amino acid sequence: CASSRQQLSGNTIYF. The full variable domain, with the rest looked up from reference TRBV7-9 and TRBJ1-3, is DTGVSQNPRHKITKRGQNVTFRCDPISEHNRLYWYRQTLGQGPEFLTYFQNEAQLEKSRLLSDRFSAERPKGSFSTLEIQRTEQGDSAMYLCASSRQQLSGNTIYFGEGSWLTVV.